This T cell receptor (beta chain) was documented in a study of blood T cell repertoires in COVID-19. Original processing notes: Nucleated cell counts were estimated from reference gene primer amplification. Profiled with immunoSEQ multiplex PCR; TCRdb holds only in-frame clones, not every one. Clone size and V and J calls were adopted from that table, with D and trimming inferred from the DNA. The sample has about 320,000 clones, nearly 90% seen once. The CDR3 spans 16 residues. V lost 0 bases and J 2 bases, leaving 13 bases between the germline ends. CDR1 and CDR2 (germline): LGHNA, YNFKEQ. This rearrangement joins TRBV4-2 to TRBJ2-5, with D perhaps TRBD2 (7 bases). The material sequenced was peripheral blood. The receptor comes from a woman aged 25 to 39 with COVID-19, enrolled during active disease. In DNA form, the CDR3 reads TGTGCCAGCAGCCAAGAGGCGGGGGCCCTACAAGAGACCCAGTACTTC. Translation: CASSQEAGALQETQYF.